This T cell receptor beta chain derives from a study of radiotherapy plus CTLA-4 blockade in lung cancer. In germline, CDR1 is WNHNN, CDR2 SYGVQD (reference sequence). This CDR3 has 12 residues. Trimming removed 6 bases from V and 6 bases from J, with 12 bases in between. TCRdb's table, derived via immunoSEQ multiplex PCR, lists solely in-frame clones and lacks some. The data contain over 60,000 clones, around 87% of them seen just once; the ten biggest clones take up about 38%. This receptor was taken from a human donor with non-small cell lung cancer that progressed on radiotherapy plus ipilimumab. The starting material was peripheral blood, obtained from a patient treated with radiotherapy plus ipilimumab. The chain carries TRBV10-1 and TRBJ2-7; TRBD1 is a possible D gene (6 bases). Here the CDR3 DNA reads TGCGCCAGCAGAGATTTCAGGGGCGAGCAGTACTTC. It is translated as CASRDFRGEQYF.